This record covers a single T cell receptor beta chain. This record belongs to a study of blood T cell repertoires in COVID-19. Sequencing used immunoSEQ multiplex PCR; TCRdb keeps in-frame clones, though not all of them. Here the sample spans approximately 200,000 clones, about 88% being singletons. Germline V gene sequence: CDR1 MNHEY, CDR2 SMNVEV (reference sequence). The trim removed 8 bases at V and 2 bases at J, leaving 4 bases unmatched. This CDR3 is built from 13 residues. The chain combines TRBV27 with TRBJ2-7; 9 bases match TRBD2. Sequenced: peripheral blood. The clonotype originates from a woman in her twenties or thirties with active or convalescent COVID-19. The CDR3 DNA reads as TGTGCCAGCCAAGCGGGGGGAACCTACGAGCAGTACTTC. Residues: CASQAGGTYEQYF.